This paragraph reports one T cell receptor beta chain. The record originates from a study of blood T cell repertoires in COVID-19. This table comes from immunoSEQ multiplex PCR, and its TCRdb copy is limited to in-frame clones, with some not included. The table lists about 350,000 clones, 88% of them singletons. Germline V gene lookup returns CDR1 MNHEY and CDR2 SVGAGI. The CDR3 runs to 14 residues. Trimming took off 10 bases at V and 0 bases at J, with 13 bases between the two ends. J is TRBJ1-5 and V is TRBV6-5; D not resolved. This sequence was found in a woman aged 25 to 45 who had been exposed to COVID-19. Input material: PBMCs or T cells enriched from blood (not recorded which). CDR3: CATALGDSNQPQHF. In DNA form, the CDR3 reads TGTGCCACCGCATTAGGAGATAGCAATCAGCCCCAGCATTTT.